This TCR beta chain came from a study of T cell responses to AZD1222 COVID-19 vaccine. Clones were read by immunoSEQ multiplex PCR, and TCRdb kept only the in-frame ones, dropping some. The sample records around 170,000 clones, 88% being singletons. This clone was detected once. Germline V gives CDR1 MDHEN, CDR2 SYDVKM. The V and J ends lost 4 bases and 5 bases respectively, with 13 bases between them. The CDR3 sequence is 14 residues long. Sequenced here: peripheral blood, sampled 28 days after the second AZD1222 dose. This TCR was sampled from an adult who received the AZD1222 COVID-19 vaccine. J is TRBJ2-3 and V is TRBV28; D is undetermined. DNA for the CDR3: TGTGCCAGCAGTTCAACCGAAATACAAGATACGCAGTATTTT. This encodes CASSSTEIQDTQYF.